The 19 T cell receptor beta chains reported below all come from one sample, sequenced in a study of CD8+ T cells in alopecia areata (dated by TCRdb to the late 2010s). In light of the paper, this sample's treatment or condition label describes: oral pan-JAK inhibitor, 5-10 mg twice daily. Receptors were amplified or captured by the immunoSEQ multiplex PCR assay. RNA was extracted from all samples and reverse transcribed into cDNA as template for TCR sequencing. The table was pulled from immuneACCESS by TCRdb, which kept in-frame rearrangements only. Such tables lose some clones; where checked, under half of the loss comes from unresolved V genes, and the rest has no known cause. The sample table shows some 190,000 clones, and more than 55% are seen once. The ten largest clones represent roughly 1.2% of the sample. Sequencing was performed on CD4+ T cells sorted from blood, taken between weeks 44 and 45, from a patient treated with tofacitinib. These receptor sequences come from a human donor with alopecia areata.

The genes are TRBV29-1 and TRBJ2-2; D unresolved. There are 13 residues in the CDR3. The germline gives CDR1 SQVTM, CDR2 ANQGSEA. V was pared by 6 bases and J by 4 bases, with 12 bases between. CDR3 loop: CSVSPSFTGELFF. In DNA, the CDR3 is TGCAGCGTATCACCGTCGTTCACCGGGGAGCTGTTTTTT.

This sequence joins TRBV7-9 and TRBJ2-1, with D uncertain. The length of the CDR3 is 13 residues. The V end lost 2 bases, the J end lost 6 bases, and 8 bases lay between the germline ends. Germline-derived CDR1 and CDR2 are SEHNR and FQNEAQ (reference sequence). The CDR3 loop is CASSLRSFNEQFF. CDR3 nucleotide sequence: TGTGCCAGCAGCTTAAGAAGTTTCAATGAGCAGTTCTTC.

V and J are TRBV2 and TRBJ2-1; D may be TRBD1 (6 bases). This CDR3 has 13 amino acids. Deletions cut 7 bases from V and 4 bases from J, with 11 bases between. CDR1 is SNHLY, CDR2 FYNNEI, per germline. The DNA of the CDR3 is TGTGCCAGCATCCCTACAGGGTACAATGAGCAGTTCTTC. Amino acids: CASIPTGYNEQFF.

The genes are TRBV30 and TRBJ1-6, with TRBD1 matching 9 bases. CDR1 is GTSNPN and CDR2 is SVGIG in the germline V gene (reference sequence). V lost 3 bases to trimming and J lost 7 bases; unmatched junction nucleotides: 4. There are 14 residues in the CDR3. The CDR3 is CAWRRDRENSPLHF. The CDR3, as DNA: TGTGCCTGGAGACGGGACAGGGAAAATTCACCCCTCCACTTT.

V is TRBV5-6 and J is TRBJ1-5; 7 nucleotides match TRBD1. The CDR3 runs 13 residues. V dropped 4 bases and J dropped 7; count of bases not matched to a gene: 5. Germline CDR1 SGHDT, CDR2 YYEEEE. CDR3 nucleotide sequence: TGTGCCAGCAGCCTCGGGACAGAACAGCCCCAGCATTTT. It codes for CASSLGTEQPQHF.

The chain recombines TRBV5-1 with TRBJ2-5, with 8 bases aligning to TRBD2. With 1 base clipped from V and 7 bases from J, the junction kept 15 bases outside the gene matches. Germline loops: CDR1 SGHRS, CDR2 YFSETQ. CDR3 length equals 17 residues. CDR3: CASSLFNERGFFGTQYF. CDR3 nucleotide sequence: TGCGCCAGCAGCTTGTTCAACGAGCGGGGGTTTTTTGGGACCCAGTACTTC.

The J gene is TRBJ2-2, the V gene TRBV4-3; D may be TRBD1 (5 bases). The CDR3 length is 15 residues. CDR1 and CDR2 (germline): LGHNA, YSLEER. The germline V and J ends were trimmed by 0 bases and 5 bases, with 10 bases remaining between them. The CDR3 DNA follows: TGCGCCAGCAGCCAAGATAGGGGAAGGACCGGGGAGCTGTTTTTT. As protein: CASSQDRGRTGELFF.

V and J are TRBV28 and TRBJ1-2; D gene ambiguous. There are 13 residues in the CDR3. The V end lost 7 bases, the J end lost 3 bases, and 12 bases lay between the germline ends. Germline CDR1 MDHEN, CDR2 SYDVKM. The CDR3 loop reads CASTLEIDYGYTF. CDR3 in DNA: TGTGCCAGCACCCTAGAGATAGACTATGGCTACACCTTC.

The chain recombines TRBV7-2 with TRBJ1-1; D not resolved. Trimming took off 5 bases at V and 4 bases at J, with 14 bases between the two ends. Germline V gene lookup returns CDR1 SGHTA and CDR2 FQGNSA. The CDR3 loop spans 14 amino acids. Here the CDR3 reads CASSARRSGTEAFF. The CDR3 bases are TGTGCCAGCAGCGCACGGCGGTCGGGCACTGAAGCTTTCTTT.

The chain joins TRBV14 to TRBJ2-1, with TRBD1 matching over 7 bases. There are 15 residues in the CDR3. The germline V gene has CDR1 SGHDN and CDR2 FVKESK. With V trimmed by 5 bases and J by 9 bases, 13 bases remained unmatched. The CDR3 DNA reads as TGTGCCAGCAGCTCATCTCAGGGGGTAGCCAGTGAGCAGTTCTTC. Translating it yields CASSSSQGVASEQFF.

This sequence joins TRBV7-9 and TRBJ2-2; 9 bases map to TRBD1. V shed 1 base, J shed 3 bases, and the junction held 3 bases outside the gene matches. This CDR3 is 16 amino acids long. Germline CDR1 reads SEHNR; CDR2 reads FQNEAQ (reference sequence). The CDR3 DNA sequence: TGTGCCAGCAGCTTAGTGGGACAGGGCTACACCGGGGAGCTGTTTTTT. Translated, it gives CASSLVGQGYTGELFF. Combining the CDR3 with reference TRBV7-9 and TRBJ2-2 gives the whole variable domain DTGVSQNPRHKITKRGQNVTFRCDPISEHNRLYWYRQTLGQGPEFLTYFQNEAQLEKSRLLSDRFSAERPKGSFSTLEIQRTEQGDSAMYLCASSLVGQGYTGELFFGEGSRLTVL.

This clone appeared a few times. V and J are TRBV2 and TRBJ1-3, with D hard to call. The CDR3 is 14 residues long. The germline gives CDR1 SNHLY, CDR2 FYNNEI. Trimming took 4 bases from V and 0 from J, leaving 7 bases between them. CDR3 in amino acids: CASSAASSGNTIYF. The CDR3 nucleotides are TGTGCCAGCAGTGCCGCCAGCTCTGGAAACACCATATATTTT.

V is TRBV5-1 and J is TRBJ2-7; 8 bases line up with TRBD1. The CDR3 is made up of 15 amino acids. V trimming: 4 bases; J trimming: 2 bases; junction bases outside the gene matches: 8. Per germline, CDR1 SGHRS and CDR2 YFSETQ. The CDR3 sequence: CASSILGTGPYEQYF. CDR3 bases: TGCGCCAGCAGCATACTCGGGACAGGACCCTACGAGCAGTACTTC.

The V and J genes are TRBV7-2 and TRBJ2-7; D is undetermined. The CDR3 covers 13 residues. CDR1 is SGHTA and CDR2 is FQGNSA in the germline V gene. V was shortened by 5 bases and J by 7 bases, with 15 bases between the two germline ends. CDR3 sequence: CASSPGSSREQYF. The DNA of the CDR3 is TGTGCCAGCAGCCCCGGGTCCTCGAGGGAGCAGTACTTC.

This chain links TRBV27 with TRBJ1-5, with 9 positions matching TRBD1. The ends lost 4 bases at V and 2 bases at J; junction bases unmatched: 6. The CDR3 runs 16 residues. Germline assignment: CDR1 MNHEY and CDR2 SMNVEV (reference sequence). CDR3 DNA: TGTGCCAGCAGTTCGGGACAGGGAAGGCGCAATCAGCCCCAGCATTTT. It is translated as CASSSGQGRRNQPQHF.

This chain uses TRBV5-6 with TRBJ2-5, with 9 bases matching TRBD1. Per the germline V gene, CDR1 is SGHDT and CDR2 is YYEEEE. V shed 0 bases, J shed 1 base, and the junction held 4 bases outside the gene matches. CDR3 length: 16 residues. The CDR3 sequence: CASSLVDRGSQETQYF. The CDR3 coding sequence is TGTGCCAGCAGCTTGGTGGACAGGGGTAGCCAAGAGACCCAGTACTTC.

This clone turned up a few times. CDR3 amino acids: CASSPGLAGVNEQFF. In DNA form, the CDR3 reads TGTGCCAGCAGTCCGGGACTAGCGGGGGTAAATGAGCAGTTCTTC. The rearrangement joins TRBV6-5 to TRBJ2-1, with 14 bases that match TRBD2. The CDR3 is made up of 15 amino acids. Trimming removed 5 bases from V and 7 bases from J; junction bases left unmatched: 4. Germline V gene lookup returns CDR1 MNHEY and CDR2 SVGAGI.

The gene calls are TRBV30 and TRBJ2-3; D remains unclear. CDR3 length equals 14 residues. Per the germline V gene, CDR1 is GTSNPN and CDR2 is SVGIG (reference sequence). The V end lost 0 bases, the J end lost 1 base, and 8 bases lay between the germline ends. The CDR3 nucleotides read TGTGCCTGGAGTGTATCTTCTGGCACAGATACGCAGTATTTT. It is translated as CAWSVSSGTDTQYF.

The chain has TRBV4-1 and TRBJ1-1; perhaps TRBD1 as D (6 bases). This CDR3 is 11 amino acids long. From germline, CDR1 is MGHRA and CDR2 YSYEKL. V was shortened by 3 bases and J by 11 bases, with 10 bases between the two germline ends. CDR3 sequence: CASSQTGAAFF. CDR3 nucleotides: TGCGCCAGCAGCCAGACAGGTGCCGCTTTCTTT.